These T cell receptor beta chains were read from a single sample in a study of blood T cell repertoires in COVID-19. Libraries were prepared by immunoSEQ multiplex PCR; TCRdb keeps only in-frame clonotypes and omits some of them. The sample has approximately 210,000 clones; about four fifths are singletons. The source material was peripheral blood. The receptor set was obtained from a woman between 40 and 55 years old with active or convalescent COVID-19. Each CDR3 is given with its conserved first and last residue. D genes are given only for firm matches. Expanded clones get a size class; other rows say once, few or many, or leave the size out.

TRBJ2-5,TRBV10-3,-,-,CAISESRGTPLGETQYF,TGTGCCATCAGTGAGTCGAGGGGGACACCCTTAGGGGAGACCCAGTACTTC
TRBJ2-2,TRBV5-1,-,once,CASSLAFTGELFF,TGCGCCAGCAGCTTGGCCTTCACCGGGGAGCTGTTTTTT
TRBJ1-2,TRBV4-1,TRBD1,-,CASSHMTGGNYGYTF,TGCGCCAGCAGCCATATGACAGGGGGAAACTATGGCTACACCTTC
TRBJ1-2,TRBV12-3/TRBV12-4,-,-,CASSLAGVFGYTF,TGTGCCAGCAGTTTGGCAGGGGTGTTTGGCTACACCTTC
TRBJ2-5,TRBV29-1,TRBD1,-,CSVDRRGAETQYF,TGCAGCGTGGACAGGAGAGGCGCAGAGACCCAGTACTTC
TRBJ2-7,TRBV6-5,-,-,CAIRPRGLSYEQYF,TGTGCCATTAGGCCCAGGGGCCTTTCCTACGAGCAGTACTTC
TRBJ1-1,TRBV30,-,-,CAGGATEAFF,TGTGCCGGAGGGGCGACTGAAGCTTTCTTT
TRBJ1-2,TRBV6-5,TRBD1,-,CASSYSSGQSYGYTF,TGTGCCAGCAGTTACTCGTCGGGACAGTCCTATGGCTACACCTTC
TRBJ2-3,TRBV10-3,TRBD2,-,CAIRAGLAGGNSTDTQYF,TGTGCCATCAGGGCCGGACTAGCGGGGGGGAACAGCACAGATACGCAGTATTTT
TRBJ2-7,TRBV7-7,TRBD1,-,CASSLGLPGGDYEQYF,TGTGCTAGCAGCTTAGGTCTTCCAGGGGGAGACTACGAGCAGTACTTC
TRBJ2-3,TRBV7-2,-,once,CASSLDSDTQYF,TGTGCCAGCAGCTTAGACTCAGATACGCAGTATTTT
TRBJ2-1,TRBV11-2,-,-,CASSLGDFQGWQFF,TGTGCCAGCAGCTTAGGAGACTTCCAGGGGTGGCAGTTCTTC
TRBJ1-5,TRBV2,-,-,CASSEEHRVDQPQHF,TGTGCCAGCAGTGAAGAACACAGGGTCGATCAGCCCCAGCATTTT
TRBJ1-1,TRBV9,-,-,CASTPSGGDTEAFF,TGTGCCAGCACACCGTCTGGGGGGGACACTGAAGCTTTCTTT
TRBJ2-3,TRBV21-1,-,-,CASSRRTSGREGTDTQYF,TGTGCCAGCAGCCGTCGGACTAGCGGGAGGGAGGGGACAGATACGCAGTATTTT
TRBJ1-1,TRBV5-1,TRBD1,-,CASSGTGGDIEAFF,TGCGCCAGCAGCGGAACAGGGGGAGATATCGAAGCTTTCTTT
TRBJ2-5,TRBV5-4,TRBD1,-,CASSLGGTAQETQYF,TGTGCCAGCAGCTTGGGTGGGACAGCTCAAGAGACCCAGTACTTC
TRBJ1-1,TRBV5-4,-,-,CASSPWEGRDTEAFF,TGTGCCAGCAGCCCCTGGGAAGGGAGAGACACTGAAGCTTTCTTT
TRBJ2-1,TRBV11-2,TRBD2,-,CASSHPRLAGSRGNEQFF,TGTGCCAGCAGCCACCCCCGACTAGCGGGGTCCCGGGGTAATGAGCAGTTCTTC
TRBJ2-7,TRBV4-2,-,-,CASSQEAGLYEQYF,TGTGCCAGCAGCCAAGAGGCAGGGCTCTACGAGCAGTACTTC
TRBJ1-1,TRBV5-6,TRBD1,-,CASSARDRGYDTEAFF,TGTGCCAGCAGCGCCAGGGACAGGGGCTACGACACTGAAGCTTTCTTT
TRBJ2-5,TRBV2,-,few,CASRFGADQETQYF,TGTGCCAGCAGATTTGGGGCGGACCAAGAGACCCAGTACTTC
TRBJ2-5,TRBV5-6,-,few,CASSLEGVQETQYF,TGTGCCAGCAGCTTGGAAGGGGTCCAAGAGACCCAGTACTTC
TRBJ2-3,TRBV19,-,-,CASSISPQSTDTQYF,TGTGCCAGTAGTATCAGTCCCCAGAGCACAGATACGCAGTATTTT
TRBJ1-3,TRBV4-3,-,-,CASSRVGGTGISRNTIYF,TGCGCCAGCAGCCGCGTTGGCGGTACAGGGATTAGCAGAAACACCATATATTTT
TRBJ1-5,TRBV6-6,TRBD1,-,CASSWDRASNQPQHF,TGTGCCAGCAGTTGGGACAGGGCGAGCAATCAGCCCCAGCATTTT
TRBJ1-4,TRBV5-1,TRBD1,-,CASSLGQGINEKLFF,TGCGCCAGCAGCTTGGGACAGGGCATTAATGAAAAACTGTTTTTT
TRBJ2-7,TRBV7-9,TRBD2,-,CASREAGTSYEQYF,TGTGCCAGCAGGGAAGCGGGGACTTCCTACGAGCAGTACTTC
TRBJ2-3,TRBV24-1,TRBD1,-,CATSLQGAGSTDTQYF,TGTGCCACCAGCCTACAGGGGGCGGGGAGCACAGATACGCAGTATTTT
TRBJ1-2,TRBV4-1,TRBD1,few,CASSQGQGTNYGYTF,TGCGCCAGCAGCCAGGGACAGGGGACTAACTATGGCTACACCTTC
TRBJ1-2,TRBV29-1,TRBD1,-,CSGRQGAYGYTF,TGCAGCGGGCGACAGGGGGCTTATGGCTACACCTTC
TRBJ1-1,TRBV6-5,-,-,CASSYLGGGLEAFF,TGTGCCAGCAGTTACCTGGGGGGTGGGCTTGAGGCTTTCTTT
TRBJ1-2,TRBV2,TRBD1,-,CASSDGTGYGYTF,TGTGCCAGCAGTGACGGGACAGGGTATGGCTACACCTTC